This section outlines one T cell receptor beta chain sequence together with its context. The entry originates in a study of blood T cell repertoires in COVID-19. Looking at the study overall: The United States, Italy and Spain provided the acute and convalescent COVID-19 samples. PBMCs, B-cell-depleted T cells, or T cells provided the cDNA or gDNA that made up the material.

Germline loops: CDR1 SGHRS, CDR2 YFSETQ. With 4 bases clipped from V and 4 bases from J, the junction kept 6 bases outside the gene matches. The CDR3 contains 15 residues. In the source study's methods: From reference gene primer amplification, estimates of nucleated cell counts were derived. Clones were sequenced by immunoSEQ multiplex PCR, and TCRdb holds only the in-frame ones, with some missing. V and J calls and clone size are copied from that table; D and trimming were computed from the DNA. The sample lists 150,000 to 200,000 clones, more than 80% occurring once. Seattle-derived patients entered the study during active infection and were followed longitudinally.

The chain couples TRBV5-1 to TRBJ1-1, with 11 nucleotides matching TRBD1. This TCR was recovered from a woman at least 80 years old with COVID-19, enrolled during active disease. The sample was peripheral blood. The DNA of the CDR3 is TGCGCCAGCAGCCTCCAAGGGACAGGGGGCACTGAAGCTTTCTTT. This codes for CASSLQGTGGTEAFF.